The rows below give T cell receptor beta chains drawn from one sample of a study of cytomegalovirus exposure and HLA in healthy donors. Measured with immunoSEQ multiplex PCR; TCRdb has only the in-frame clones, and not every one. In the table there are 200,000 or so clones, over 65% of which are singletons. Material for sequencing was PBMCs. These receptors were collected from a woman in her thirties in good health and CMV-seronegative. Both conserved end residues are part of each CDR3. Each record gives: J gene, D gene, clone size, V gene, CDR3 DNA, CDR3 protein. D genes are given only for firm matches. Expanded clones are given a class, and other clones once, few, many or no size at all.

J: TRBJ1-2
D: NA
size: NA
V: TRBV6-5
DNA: TGTGCCAGCAGTTACGGGGCAGGGTTCGGCTACACCTTC
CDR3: CASSYGAGFGYTF

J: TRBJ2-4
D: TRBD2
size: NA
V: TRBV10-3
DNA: TGTGCCATCAGTGTGGGGGGGAACATTCAGTACTTC
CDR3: CAISVGGNIQYF

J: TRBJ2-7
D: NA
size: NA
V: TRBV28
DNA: TGTGCCAGCAGTTTAAGTCCCAGGGGCTACGAGCAGTACTTC
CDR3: CASSLSPRGYEQYF

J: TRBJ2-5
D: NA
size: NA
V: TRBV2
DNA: TGTGCCAGTCCCCCTGGGCGAGAACCAGAGACCCAGTACTTC
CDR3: CASPPGREPETQYF

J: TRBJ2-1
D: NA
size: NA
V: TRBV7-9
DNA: TGTGCCAGCAGCCCACTTGATGAGCAGTTCTTC
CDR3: CASSPLDEQFF

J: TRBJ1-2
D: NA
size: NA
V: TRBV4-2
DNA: TGTGCCAGCAGCCAATCGGGGGGACTGAACTATGGCTACACCTTC
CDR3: CASSQSGGLNYGYTF

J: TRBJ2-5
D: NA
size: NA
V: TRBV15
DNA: TGTGCCACCAGCAGAGTGGGGGACTTAAAAGAGACCCAGTACTTC
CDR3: CATSRVGDLKETQYF

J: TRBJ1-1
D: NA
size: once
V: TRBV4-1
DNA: TGCGCCAGCAGCCAAAGGGCCGCGGAGGGCCCGAACCCTGAAGCTTTCTTT
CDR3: CASSQRAAEGPNPEAFF

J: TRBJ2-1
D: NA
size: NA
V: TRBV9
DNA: TGTGCCAGCAGCCCCGGTCCGTCCGGTGAGCAGTTCTTC
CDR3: CASSPGPSGEQFF

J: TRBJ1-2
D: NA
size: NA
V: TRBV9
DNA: TGTGCCAGCAGCGTATCGGGGGGAGTAGGTGGCTACCCCTTC
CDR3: CASSVSGGVGGYPF

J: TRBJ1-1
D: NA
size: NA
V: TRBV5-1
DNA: TGCGCCAGCAGCTTGGGGGAAGTCAGGGTGAACACTGAAGCTTTCTTT
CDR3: CASSLGEVRVNTEAFF

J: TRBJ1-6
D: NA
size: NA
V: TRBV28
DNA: TGTGCCAGCAGTCCAGATAATTCACCCCTCCACTTT
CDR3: CASSPDNSPLHF

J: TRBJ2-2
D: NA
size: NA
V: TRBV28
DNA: TGTGCCAGCAGTATTCCGAGGGGGAGTGGTACCGGGGAGCTGTTTTTT
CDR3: CASSIPRGSGTGELFF

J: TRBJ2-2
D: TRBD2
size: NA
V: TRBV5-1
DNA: TGCGCCAGCAGTCTCGGGGGGGCGAGGACCGGGGAGCTGTTTTTT
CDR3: CASSLGGARTGELFF

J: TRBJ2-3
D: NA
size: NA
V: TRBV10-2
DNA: TGCGCCAGCACTCCGGCACTAGGGGGGGCAGATACGCAGTATTTT
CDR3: CASTPALGGADTQYF

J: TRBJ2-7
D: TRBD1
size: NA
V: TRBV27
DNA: TGTGCCAGCAGTTTGGGACAGTCCCACGAGCAGTACTTC
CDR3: CASSLGQSHEQYF

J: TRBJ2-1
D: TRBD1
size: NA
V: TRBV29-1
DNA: TGCAGCGCCACGACAGGGATCTCCTACAATGAGCAGTTCTTC
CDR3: CSATTGISYNEQFF

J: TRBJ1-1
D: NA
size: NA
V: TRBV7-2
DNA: TGTGCCAGCAGCGTGGGCACCGAAGCTTTCTTT
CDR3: CASSVGTEAFF

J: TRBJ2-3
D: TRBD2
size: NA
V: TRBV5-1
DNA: TGCGCCAGCAGCCCCGAGCGGGGGAGCACAGATACGCAGTATTTT
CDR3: CASSPERGSTDTQYF

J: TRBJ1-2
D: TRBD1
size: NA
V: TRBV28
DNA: TGTGCCAGCAGCCAGGGGGCCAATGGCTACACCTTC
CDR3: CASSQGANGYTF

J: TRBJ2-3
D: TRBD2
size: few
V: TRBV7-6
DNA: TGTGCCAGCAGCTTAATTTCTAGCGGGGGGGCCTGGGGCACAGATACGCAGTATTTT
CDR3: CASSLISSGGAWGTDTQYF

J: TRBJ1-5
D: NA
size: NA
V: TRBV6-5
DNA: TGTGCCAGCAGGCCGGCAGGTGATCAGCCCCAGCATTTT
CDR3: CASRPAGDQPQHF

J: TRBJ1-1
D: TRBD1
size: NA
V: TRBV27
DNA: TGTGCCAGCAGTTTGTCAGAAGACAGGGCTAACACTGAAGCTTTCTTT
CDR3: CASSLSEDRANTEAFF

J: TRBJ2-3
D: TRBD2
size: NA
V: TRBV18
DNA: TGTGCCAGCTCCCAGCGGGAGTTAGGAGATACGCAGTATTTT
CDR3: CASSQRELGDTQYF

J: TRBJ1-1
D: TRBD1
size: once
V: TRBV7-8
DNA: TGTGCCAGCAGCCCCTGGACAGGGGGAAGCACTGAAGCTTTCTTT
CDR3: CASSPWTGGSTEAFF

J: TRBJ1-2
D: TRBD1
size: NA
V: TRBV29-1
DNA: TGCAGCGTTGGAGGACAGGGGGCGAGGTATGGCTACACCTTC
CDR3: CSVGGQGARYGYTF

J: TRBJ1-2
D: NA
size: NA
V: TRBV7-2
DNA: TGTGCCAGCAGCTTCCCAGGGCTTGGCTACACCTTC
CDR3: CASSFPGLGYTF

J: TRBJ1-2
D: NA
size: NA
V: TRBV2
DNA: TGTGCCAGCAGACCAGATAATCACTATGGCTACACCTTC
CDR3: CASRPDNHYGYTF

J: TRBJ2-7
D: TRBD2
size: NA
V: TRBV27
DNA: TGTGCCAGCAGTTTCTTAAGCGGGAGTTCTTACGAGCAGTACTTC
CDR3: CASSFLSGSSYEQYF

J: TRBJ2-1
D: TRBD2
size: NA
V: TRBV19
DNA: TGTGCCAGTAGTCCCCGACTAGCGGGTTCCTCCTACAATGAGCAGTTCTTC
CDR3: CASSPRLAGSSYNEQFF

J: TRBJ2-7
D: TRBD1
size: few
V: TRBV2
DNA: TGTGCCAGCGGCAGGGCCGGGACAGGAATCTACGAGCAGTACTTC
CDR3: CASGRAGTGIYEQYF

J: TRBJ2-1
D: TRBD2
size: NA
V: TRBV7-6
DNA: TGTGCCAGCAGCTCCCCGGGACTAGCGGGAGAAAACGTCGATGAGCAGTTCTTC
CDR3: CASSSPGLAGENVDEQFF

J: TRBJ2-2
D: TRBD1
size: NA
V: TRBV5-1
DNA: TGCGCCAGCAGCCCACAGGGGGCTGTCACCGGGGAGCTGTTTTTT
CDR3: CASSPQGAVTGELFF

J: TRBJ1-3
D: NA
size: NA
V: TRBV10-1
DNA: TGCGCCAGCAGTGAGTCGAGTTTCGGAAACACCATATATTTT
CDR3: CASSESSFGNTIYF

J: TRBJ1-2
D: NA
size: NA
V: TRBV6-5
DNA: TGTGCCAGCAGGACTACAGGGTTCTATGGCTACACCTTC
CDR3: CASRTTGFYGYTF

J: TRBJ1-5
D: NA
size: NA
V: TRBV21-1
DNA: TGTGCCAGCAGCAAGGTTCCGGGGGGCGGACAGCCCCAGCATTTT
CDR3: CASSKVPGGGQPQHF

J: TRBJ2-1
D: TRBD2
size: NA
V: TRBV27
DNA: TGTGCCAGCAGTTTATCGGCGGCTGCGGGGGGTAACCCCCCCTACAATGAGCAGTTCTTC
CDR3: CASSLSAAAGGNPPYNEQFF

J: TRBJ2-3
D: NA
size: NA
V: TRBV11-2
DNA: TGTGCCAGCAGCTTAGTTCCGGCAGATACGCAGTATTTT
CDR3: CASSLVPADTQYF

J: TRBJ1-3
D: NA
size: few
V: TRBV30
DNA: TGTGCCTGGAGACGGCGACTCTCTGGAAACACCATATATTTT
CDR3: CAWRRRLSGNTIYF